The 23 T cell receptor beta chains given below trace back to one sample, sequenced in a study of blood T cell repertoires in COVID-19. TCRdb's table, derived via immunoSEQ multiplex PCR, lists solely in-frame clones and lacks some. Found here are 150,000 to 200,000 clones, around 89% of them singletons; the top ten hold approximately 8.1%. The sequencing sample was made of PBMCs or T cells enriched from blood (not recorded which). The receptors originated from a woman aged 18-30 years who had recovered from COVID-19.

This clone was detected only once. This chain links TRBV28 with TRBJ1-1, with 8 bases that match TRBD1. Germline CDR1 reads MDHEN; CDR2 reads SYDVKM. CDR3 length equals 15 residues. Trimming at V came to 3 bases and at J to 3 bases, leaving 6 bases not matched to a gene. The CDR3 loop reads CASSFAGTGYTEAFF. The CDR3 DNA sequence: TGTGCCAGCAGTTTCGCCGGGACAGGATACACTGAAGCTTTCTTT.

This chain links TRBV28 with TRBJ1-5, with D possibly TRBD1 on 5 matching bases. The CDR3 spans 17 residues. V lost 8 bases, J lost 2 bases, and 22 bases lay in between. Germline-derived CDR1 and CDR2 are MDHEN and SYDVKM. This chain's CDR3 is CASRERGTLRGNQPQHF. The CDR3 DNA sequence: TGTGCCAGCCGTGAACGAGGGACTCTTAGGGGCAATCAGCCCCAGCATTTT.

The chain is built from TRBV5-5 and TRBJ2-1; D gene ambiguous. V lost 2 bases to trimming and J lost 7 bases, with 7 bases between them. Per the germline V gene, CDR1 is SGHKS and CDR2 is YYEKEE (reference sequence). The CDR3 has 12 residues. CDR3 nucleotide sequence: TGTGCCAGCAGCTTTGTCGGGAATGAGCAGTTCTTC. Its translation is CASSFVGNEQFF.

J is TRBJ2-3 and V is TRBV5-1; a possible D gene is TRBD1 (5 bases). V was shortened by 0 bases and J by 0 bases, with 14 bases between the two germline ends. Germline loops: CDR1 SGHRS, CDR2 YFSETQ. This CDR3 spans 17 amino acids. The CDR3 bases are TGCGCCAGCAGCTTGGGTACGACAGTCTCTAGCACAGATACGCAGTATTTT. This gives the protein CASSLGTTVSSTDTQYF.

This sequence joins TRBV6-1 and TRBJ2-5, with unresolved D. Germline CDR1 MNHNS, CDR2 SASEGT. The CDR3 spans 15 residues. Trimming took 2 bases from V and 5 from J, leaving 15 bases between them. CDR3 sequence reads: CASSEKSGGRETQYF. DNA of the CDR3: TGTGCCAGCAGTGAAAAGTCAGGTGGCAGGGAGACCCAGTACTTC.

The chain joins TRBV27 to TRBJ2-7, with a possible D match to TRBD2 (5 bases). The V gene's germline CDR1 is MNHEY and CDR2 SMNVEV (reference sequence). V was shortened by 3 bases and J by 4 bases, with 22 bases between the two germline ends. This CDR3 contains 17 residues. CDR3 coding DNA: TGTGCCAGCAGTTTTCGGGGTACCCCTGTTGTAATATACGAGCAGTACTTC. Translation gives CASSFRGTPVVIYEQYF.

The chain uses TRBV2 and TRBJ1-6; 9 bases agree with TRBD1. V lost 8 bases, J lost 4 bases, and 3 bases stayed unmatched. This CDR3 is 14 amino acids long. Germline assignment: CDR1 SNHLY and CDR2 FYNNEI. The CDR3 region is CASEGQGYNSPLHF. In nucleotides, the CDR3 is TGTGCCAGCGAGGGACAGGGTTATAATTCACCCCTCCACTTT. Combining the CDR3 with reference TRBV2 and TRBJ1-6 gives the whole variable domain EPEVTQTPSHQVTQMGQEVILRCVPISNHLYFYWYRQILGQKVEFLVSFYNNEISEKSEIFDDQFSVERPDGSNFTLKIRSTKLEDSAMYFCASEGQGYNSPLHFGNGTRLTVT.

This rearrangement joins TRBV18 to TRBJ1-1, with unresolved D. V lost 0 bases and J 0 bases, leaving 5 bases between the germline ends. The CDR3 is 14 amino acids. The germline gives CDR1 KGHSH, CDR2 LQKENI. The CDR3: CASSPPSVNTEAFF. CDR3 bases: TGTGCCAGCTCACCACCGTCAGTGAACACTGAAGCTTTCTTT.

About this clone: Other DNA sequences within the sample encode an identical CDR3. V gene TRBV2 combines with J gene TRBJ1-1; possibly TRBD1 for D (6 bases). In germline, CDR1 is SNHLY, CDR2 FYNNEI. V lost 6 bases and J lost 0, with 8 bases in between. The CDR3 runs to 13 residues. CDR3 sequence (DNA): TGTGCCAGCAGGGGACAAGTGAACACTGAAGCTTTCTTT. It specifies CASRGQVNTEAFF.

The CDR3 here is CASSQEWAKDTQYF. Written as DNA, the CDR3 is TGTGCCAGCAGCCAAGAATGGGCAAAGGATACGCAGTATTTT. This chain links TRBV4-2 with TRBJ2-3; D unresolved. Germline V CDR1 and CDR2: LGHNA, YNFKEQ. The CDR3 contains 14 residues. V shed 0 bases and J shed 6 bases, with 10 bases lying between them.

This clone was seen only once. The CDR3 protein is CASSIGQGSEQYF. CDR3 nucleotides: TGTGCCAGCAGTATAGGACAGGGATCCGAGCAGTACTTC. The rearrangement uses TRBV9 and TRBJ2-7, with 8 bases aligning to TRBD1. CDR1 is SGDLS, CDR2 YYNGEE, per germline. The trim removed 5 bases at V and 6 bases at J, leaving 7 bases unmatched. CDR3 length: 13 amino acids.

The chain links TRBV5-1 to TRBJ2-5; the match to TRBD1 covers 8 bases. V trimming: 2 bases; J trimming: 5 bases; junction bases outside the gene matches: 8. CDR1 and CDR2 from the germline V gene are SGHRS and YFSETQ. This CDR3 has 15 amino acids. The CDR3 loop is CASSFKDRERETQYF. DNA of the CDR3: TGCGCCAGCAGCTTCAAGGACAGGGAGAGGGAGACCCAGTACTTC.

The chain carries TRBV5-8 and TRBJ1-3, with no clear D. Germline CDR1 is SGHTS and CDR2 is YDEGEE. The CDR3 is made up of 14 amino acids. Between the trimmed V and J ends, which lost 7 bases and 0 bases, there was a span of 11 bases. CDR3 nucleotide sequence: TGTGCCAGCGTCTCAAGGAGCTCTGGAAACACCATATATTTT. It specifies CASVSRSSGNTIYF.

J is TRBJ2-3 and V is TRBV4-1; D gene unclear. The CDR3 totals 12 residues. CDR1 is MGHRA, CDR2 YSYEKL, per germline. V dropped 2 bases and J dropped 8 bases, with 8 bases sitting between them. As DNA, the CDR3 is TGCGCCAGCAGCCAACTCCTAGGTACGCAGTATTTT. It specifies CASSQLLGTQYF.

J is TRBJ2-4 and V is TRBV4-1, with D hard to call. Trimming left V 1 base short and J 0 bases short, with 4 bases between. Germline V gene sequence: CDR1 MGHRA, CDR2 YSYEKL. The CDR3 is 14 residues long. CDR3 protein: CASSQGLAKNIQYF. CDR3 coding DNA: TGCGCCAGCAGCCAAGGTCTAGCCAAAAACATTCAGTACTTC.

This chain connects TRBV21-1 to TRBJ2-7; no check of the table's D call, TRBD2, against the DNA was made. TRBV21-1 is annotated as a pseudogene. The CDR3 length is 14 residues. The CDR3 is CASRSGPREDEQYF. In DNA form, the CDR3 reads TGTGCCAGCAGGAGCGGACCTAGGGAGGACGAGCAGTACTTC.

The J gene is TRBJ2-3, the V gene TRBV27; weak D call: TRBD2 (6 bases). CDR1 and CDR2 from the germline V gene are MNHEY and SMNVEV (reference sequence). The V end was cut by 6 bases, the J end by 1 base, with 14 bases between. CDR3 length: 15 amino acids. CDR3: CASRDWDSRTDTQYF. CDR3 nucleotides: TGTGCCAGCAGAGATTGGGACTCCCGCACAGATACGCAGTATTTT.

This clone has just one count. The chain combines TRBV7-9 with TRBJ2-1; TRBD2 agrees at 11 bases. CDR3 length: 13 amino acids. CDR1 SEHNR and CDR2 FQNEAQ come from the germline V gene (reference sequence). Unmatched junction bases numbered 8, after V lost 11 bases and J lost 8 bases. CDR3 loop: CACKLAGDDEQFF. The CDR3 DNA reads TGTGCCTGCAAACTAGCGGGGGATGATGAGCAGTTCTTC.

The V gene is TRBV19, the J gene TRBJ2-1; the D gene is possibly TRBD2 (5 bases). Germline V gene data show CDR1 as LNHDA and CDR2 as SQIVND (reference sequence). The CDR3 is 15 amino acids. Trimming took 2 bases from V and 0 from J, leaving 8 bases between them. This chain's CDR3 is CASSILGSSYNEQFF. DNA of the CDR3: TGTGCCAGTAGTATACTGGGGAGCTCCTACAATGAGCAGTTCTTC.

The rearrangement links TRBV11-2 to TRBJ1-5; TRBD1 might be the D (5 bases). Germline CDR1 is SGHAT and CDR2 is FQNNGV. This CDR3 is built from 15 residues. V was pared by 2 bases and J by 0 bases, with 8 bases between. The CDR3 coding sequence is TGTGCCAGCAGCTTAATGGGGGGTAGCAATCAGCCCCAGCATTTT. Protein product: CASSLMGGSNQPQHF.

This clone was detected once. The rearrangement uses TRBV14 and TRBJ2-7, with D possibly matching TRBD2 (6 bases). CDR3 length: 16 amino acids. CDR1 is SGHDN and CDR2 is FVKESK in the germline V gene. V shed 1 base and J shed 0 bases, with 13 bases lying between them. DNA for the CDR3: TGTGCCAGCAGCCAAGGGCGTCCGGGGGTCTCCTACGAGCAGTACTTC. This codes for CASSQGRPGVSYEQYF.

This clone was recorded a few times. Here the CDR3 reads CASSPITGQGAYGYTF. The CDR3 coding sequence is TGTGCCAGCAGCCCCATAACCGGACAGGGGGCCTATGGCTACACCTTC. This chain joins TRBV5-4 and TRBJ1-2; 11 bases fit TRBD1. In germline, CDR1 is SGHNT, CDR2 YYREEE (reference sequence). The trim removed 4 bases at V and 4 bases at J, leaving 9 bases unmatched. The CDR3 is 16 residues long.

The chain's CDR3 is CASSFGQDEQFF. CDR3 DNA sequence: TGTGCCAGCAGCTTTGGGCAGGATGAGCAGTTCTTC. The chain links TRBV11-2 to TRBJ2-1; D unresolved. V lost 3 bases and J lost 8, with 8 bases in between. This CDR3 has 12 residues. Per the germline V gene, CDR1 is SGHAT and CDR2 is FQNNGV.